The rows below give T cell receptor beta chains drawn from one sample of a study of blood T cell repertoires in COVID-19. Assay: immunoSEQ multiplex PCR; the TCRdb copy retains only in-frame clones and omits some. The sample has fewer than 200,000 clones, approximately 80% seen once. The sequenced sample consisted of peripheral blood. The receptor source for this set is an elderly woman with active or convalescent COVID-19. CDR3s include the opening cysteine and the closing phenylalanine or tryptophan. A D gene is named only where the DNA matches it firmly. Rows give clone size only sometimes, using once, few, many, or a class for an expanded clone.

>TRBJ1-5|-|-|TRBV7-9
TGTGCCAGCAGCTTGGGGCGGGGCCAAGGACGCAATCAGCCCCAGCATTTT
CASSLGRGQGRNQPQHF
>TRBJ1-1|-|TRBD1|TRBV15
TGTGCCACCAGCAGACCTCCGGGACAGGGGATAGAAGCTTTCTTT
CATSRPPGQGIEAFF
>TRBJ1-2|-|-|TRBV10-3
TGTGCCATCAGCCGGGACACCCTGAACTATGGCTACACCTTC
CAISRDTLNYGYTF
>TRBJ2-3|once|-|TRBV2
TGTGCCAGCAAGGGTTGGAGGACAGATACGCAGTATTTT
CASKGWRTDTQYF
>TRBJ1-5|once|TRBD1|TRBV9
TGTGCCAGCAGCCCGAGGGGGGGACAGGGCGCAGGGAAGGGCAATCAGCCCCAGCATTTT
CASSPRGGQGAGKGNQPQHF
>TRBJ2-5|-|TRBD1|TRBV7-9
TGTGCCAGCAGCACGACAGGGTCTGTCGGAGAGACCCAGTACTTC
CASSTTGSVGETQYF
>TRBJ2-1|-|-|TRBV2
TGTGCCCTGGGCAGGGTCAATGAGCAGTTCTTC
CALGRVNEQFF
>TRBJ2-1|-|-|TRBV7-2
TGTGCCAGCAGCTTAGCGTGGGGGCCGAGTAATGAGCAGTTCTTC
CASSLAWGPSNEQFF
>TRBJ2-5|once|TRBD2|TRBV7-2
TGTGCCAGCGTAGTGCTAGCGGGGGGGCGGCGGGGTCGAGAGACCCAGTACTTC
CASVVLAGGRRGRETQYF
>TRBJ2-3|few|TRBD2|TRBV9
TGTGCCAGCAGCCCCAACCCCGGCGGGAGCGGGGGACCTCTCACAGATACGCAGTATTTT
CASSPNPGGSGGPLTDTQYF
>TRBJ1-2|few|TRBD1|TRBV5-4
TGTGCCAGCAGCCTGCAGACAGGGGACTATGGCTACACCTTC
CASSLQTGDYGYTF
>TRBJ2-3|-|TRBD2|TRBV11-2
TGTGCCAGCAGCTTCGGCGGGGGGGCTGTCACAGATACGCAGTATTTT
CASSFGGGAVTDTQYF
>TRBJ2-1|-|-|TRBV18
TGTGCCAGCTCCCCGACCACGGACGGAGGAAATGAGCAGTTCTTC
CASSPTTDGGNEQFF
>TRBJ1-4|-|-|TRBV19
TGTGCCAGTAGTTATCAGGGGCTGAATGAAAAACTGTTTTTT
CASSYQGLNEKLFF
>TRBJ1-5|-|TRBD1|TRBV15
TGTGCCACCAGCAGAGAGGGACAGGGAGATCGGCCCCAGCATTTT
CATSREGQGDRPQHF